These 5 T cell receptor beta chains came from one sample sequenced in a study of fetal regulatory T cell absence and autoimmunity. TCRdb keeps only in-frame clones here, not all; method: immunoSEQ multiplex PCR. The data hold about 95,000 clones, with less than 80% observed a single time. Sequenced sample: pancreas tissue. These receptor sequences come from a male donor with IPEX syndrome.

The chain uses TRBV29-1 and TRBJ1-1; the match to TRBD1 covers 7 bases. V lost 2 bases, J lost 6 bases, and 0 bases stayed unmatched. Germline V CDR1 and CDR2: SQVTM, ANQGSEA. This CDR3 has 11 amino acids. The CDR3 DNA is TGCAGCGTTGAACAGGGGGCTGAAGCTTTCTTT. Its translation: CSVEQGAEAFF.

The chain carries TRBV2 and TRBJ1-1; TRBD1 is a possible D gene (5 bases). The CDR3 loop spans 12 amino acids. Looked up from germline, CDR1 is SNHLY and CDR2 is FYNNEI. Trimming removed 6 bases at V and 0 bases at J, with 5 bases between. CDR3 coding DNA: TGTGCCAGCAGACAGGTGAACACTGAAGCTTTCTTT. This codes for CASRQVNTEAFF.

The count of this clone is one. CDR3 in amino acids: CASSTRTGGDTIYF. CDR3 DNA: TGCGCCAGCAGCACCAGGACAGGGGGAGACACCATATATTTT. The chain is built from TRBV5-1 and TRBJ1-3; TRBD1 aligns across 10 bases. This CDR3 is 14 amino acids long. V shed 4 bases and J 8 bases; nucleotides not matched to a gene: 6. Germline V gene lookup returns CDR1 SGHRS and CDR2 YFSETQ.

The chain combines TRBV2 with TRBJ2-7; D gene unclear. The V end lost 0 bases, the J end lost 7 bases, and 4 bases lay between the germline ends. CDR3 length: 11 residues. From germline, CDR1 is SNHLY and CDR2 FYNNEI. The CDR3 sequence: CASSEALEQYF. The CDR3 DNA reads as TGTGCCAGCAGTGAAGCGCTTGAGCAGTACTTC.

J is TRBJ2-1 and V is TRBV5-4, with 8 bases aligning to TRBD2. V was pared by 2 bases and J by 6 bases, with 4 bases of the junction left unmatched. The germline CDR1 and CDR2 sequences are SGHNT and YYREEE (reference sequence). CDR3 size: 14 residues. CDR3 sequence reads: CASSFGGGLNEQFF. Here the CDR3 DNA reads TGTGCCAGCAGCTTCGGGGGGGGGCTCAATGAGCAGTTCTTC.